The sample holds many counts of the clone carrying this TCR beta chain. Each single cDNA molecule received a unique molecular identifier. TCRdb ran MiXCR on the 5' RACE reads and lists one entry per CDR3 protein. The data show tens of thousands of distinct CDR3 sequences, with 8.9% seen just once and approximately 15% held by the top ten. This entry is derived from a study of early T cells in non-severe SARS-CoV-2 infection. Trimming cost V 1 base and J 3 bases; bases outside gene matches: 10. Per germline, CDR1 LGHNA and CDR2 YSLEER. The CDR3 contains 18 residues. Material for sequencing was whole blood. The V and J genes are TRBV4-3 and TRBJ2-1, with 9 positions matching TRBD2. The sequence derives from an adult who was a healthcare worker with PCR-confirmed SARS-CoV-2 infection or an uninfected control (not recorded which). CDR3 residues: CASSQVSVGTSSYNEQFF. The CDR3 nucleotides are TGCGCCAGCAGCCAAGTTTCCGTAGGGACTAGCAGCTACAATGAGCAGTTCTTC.